One sample yielded the 28 T cell receptor beta chains listed below, sequenced in a study of response to subunit inactivated influenza vaccine. From the RT-PCR reads, TCRdb called clonotypes with MiXCR, one entry per CDR3 protein. The top ten clones hold around 9.6% of a sample with 550,000 to 650,000 distinct CDR3 sequences, about 10% of them seen once. Material: PBMCs from blood, obtained on the day of vaccination. These TCRs come from a man between 45 and 60 years old who received an inactivated influenza vaccine.

This clonotype came up a few times. This chain uses TRBV5-5 with TRBJ2-5, with TRBD2 matching over 7 bases. With 3 bases clipped from V and 0 bases from J, the junction kept 5 bases outside the gene matches. Germline-derived CDR1 and CDR2 are SGHKS and YYEKEE (reference sequence). This CDR3 comprises 15 residues. DNA for the CDR3: TGTGCCAGCAGCTCGGGACTACCATACCAAGAGACCCAGTACTTC. Amino acids: CASSSGLPYQETQYF.

A few counts support this clonotype. The V and J genes are TRBV4-3 and TRBJ2-7, with 10 bases aligning to TRBD1. CDR1 LGHNA and CDR2 YSLEER come from the germline V gene. V dropped 5 bases and J dropped 2; count of bases not matched to a gene: 6. The CDR3 is 15 residues long. For the CDR3, the DNA is TGCGCCAGCAGCGATTGGGACAGGGGAACCTACGAGCAGTACTTC. Translated: CASSDWDRGTYEQYF.

This clonotype was recorded at least ten times. This chain uses TRBV20-1 with TRBJ1-1, with TRBD1 matching 9 bases. This CDR3 comprises 11 residues. V was pared by 7 bases and J by 10 bases, with 7 bases of the junction left unmatched. Germline V gene lookup returns CDR1 DFQATT and CDR2 SNEGSKA (reference sequence). The CDR3 here is CSEGTGKVAFF. In DNA, the CDR3 is TGCAGTGAAGGGACAGGGAAAGTAGCTTTCTTT.

The J gene is TRBJ1-5, the V gene TRBV9, with D possibly matching TRBD1 (6 bases). This CDR3 has 15 residues. The ends were cut back, 4 bases at V and 4 bases at J, with 15 bases in the middle. Germline V gene lookup returns CDR1 SGDLS and CDR2 YYNGEE. The CDR3 here is CASSLGDTQNQPQHF. The CDR3 bases are TGTGCCAGCAGCTTAGGGGACACCCAAAATCAGCCCCAGCATTTT.

CDR3 protein: CASSPGQGEFKQYF. The CDR3 DNA sequence: TGTGCCAGCAGCCCGGGACAGGGGGAATTTAAACAGTACTTC. The gene calls are TRBV4-2 and TRBJ2-7, with 11 bases matching TRBD1. Germline V gene sequence: CDR1 LGHNA, CDR2 YNFKEQ. The CDR3 covers 14 residues. V dropped 4 bases and J dropped 10; count of bases not matched to a gene: 9.

This clonotype was detected a few times. The V call is TRBV5-6, the J call TRBJ2-1, with TRBD2 identical over 8 bases. V lost 1 base to trimming and J lost 8 bases; unmatched junction nucleotides: 8. Germline-derived CDR1 and CDR2 are SGHDT and YYEEEE. This CDR3 comprises 15 residues. Here the CDR3 DNA reads TGTGCCAGCAGCTTGCGGTCAGCGGGAGTACATGAGCAGTTCTTC. As protein: CASSLRSAGVHEQFF.

This clonotype appeared a few times. The rearrangement joins TRBV20-1 to TRBJ2-3, with unresolved D. Germline V CDR1 and CDR2: DFQATT, SNEGSKA (reference sequence). V dropped 4 bases and J dropped 9 bases, with 17 bases sitting between them. The CDR3 is 13 residues long. CDR3 coding DNA: TGCAGTGCTACCCCTTTCGCGTCCCGCACGCAGTATTTT. This codes for CSATPFASRTQYF.

There are a few counts of this clonotype. The gene calls are TRBV20-1 and TRBJ2-5, with D hard to call. The CDR3 covers 12 residues. Trimming removed 2 bases at V and 7 bases at J, with 11 bases between. Germline CDR1 DFQATT, CDR2 SNEGSKA (reference sequence). CDR3 coding DNA: TGCAGTGCTAGACGACTCCATTTGACCCAGTACTTC. Amino acids: CSARRLHLTQYF.

The chain recombines TRBV5-1 with TRBJ2-7, with 8 bases lining up with TRBD1. The CDR3 is made up of 15 amino acids. V lost 4 bases to trimming and J lost 7 bases; unmatched junction nucleotides: 13. The germline V gene encodes CDR1 SGHRS and CDR2 YFSETQ. The CDR3 DNA sequence: TGCGCCAGCAGCGTTGGGACAGGAGGTTTTGATGAGCAGTACTTC. Translation gives CASSVGTGGFDEQYF.

V gene TRBV5-1 combines with J gene TRBJ2-7; D remains unclear. V was cut by 4 bases and J by 1 base, with 15 bases left in between. Germline lookup yields CDR1 SGHRS and CDR2 YFSETQ. The CDR3 covers 15 residues. CDR3 DNA: TGCGCCAGCAGCGTTCCGGGCACAGTGTCCTACGAGCAGTACTTC. The encoded protein is CASSVPGTVSYEQYF.

The V gene is TRBV29-1, the J gene TRBJ2-5, with D perhaps assigned TRBD1 or TRBD2 (6 bases each). In germline, CDR1 is SQVTM, CDR2 ANQGSEA. Between the trimmed V and J ends, which lost 0 bases and 5 bases, there was a span of 16 bases. The CDR3 is 15 amino acids. CDR3 amino acids: CSVEDLGGLEETQYF. As DNA, the CDR3 is TGCAGCGTTGAAGATCTTGGGGGGCTGGAGGAGACCCAGTACTTC.

This clonotype was seen ten or more times. This chain links TRBV20-1 with TRBJ1-3; D is undetermined. Trimming left V 6 bases short and J 4 bases short, with 13 bases between. CDR3 length: 13 residues. Germline V gene lookup returns CDR1 DFQATT and CDR2 SNEGSKA (reference sequence). The CDR3 loop reads CSATKRGGNTIYF. In DNA form, the CDR3 reads TGCAGTGCGACGAAACGTGGAGGAAACACCATATATTTT.

The chain combines TRBV7-9 with TRBJ1-6, with 7 bases identical to TRBD1. Germline V gives CDR1 SEHNR, CDR2 FQNEAQ (reference sequence). V was clipped by 5 bases and J by 7 bases; unmatched bases: 8. The CDR3 covers 15 residues. This CDR3 is CASSPTGNGNSPLHF. The CDR3 region has the DNA TGTGCCAGCAGCCCGACAGGGAATGGAAATTCACCCCTCCACTTT. The full variable domain, in which reference TRBV7-9 and TRBJ1-6 provide the parts outside the CDR3, is DTGVSQNPRHKITKRGQNVTFRCDPISEHNRLYWYRQTLGQGPEFLTYFQNEAQLEKSRLLSDRFSAERPKGSFSTLEIQRTEQGDSAMYLCASSPTGNGNSPLHFGNGTRLTVT.

As DNA, the CDR3 is TGTGCCAGCACCATGACGGGGGACTATGGCTACACCTTC. Protein product: CASTMTGDYGYTF. V and J are TRBV7-9 and TRBJ1-2, with D possibly TRBD1 on 5 matching bases. Germline assignment: CDR1 SEHNR and CDR2 FQNEAQ (reference sequence). V shed 7 bases and J shed 3 bases, with 12 bases lying between them. The CDR3 covers 13 residues.

The J gene is TRBJ2-7, the V gene TRBV29-1; D remains unclear. The CDR3 spans 12 residues. Germline assignment: CDR1 SQVTM and CDR2 ANQGSEA. Trimming pared 5 bases from V and 4 bases from J, leaving 12 bases between. The CDR3 is CSVLGRSYEQYF. As DNA, the CDR3 is TGCAGCGTTTTAGGGCGTTCTTACGAGCAGTACTTC.

This clonotype was observed a handful of times. The chain recombines TRBV4-3 with TRBJ2-1; no firm D call. CDR1 and CDR2 (germline): LGHNA, YSLEER. The CDR3 sequence is 16 residues long. V gave up 0 bases and J gave up 0 bases, with 9 bases separating them. CDR3 in amino acids: CASSQDGETSYNEQFF. The CDR3 DNA reads TGCGCCAGCAGCCAAGATGGCGAGACCTCCTACAATGAGCAGTTCTTC.

This clonotype has only a few counts. This chain uses TRBV18 with TRBJ2-1; perhaps TRBD2 as D (5 bases). The ends were cut back, 5 bases at V and 8 bases at J, with 10 bases in the middle. The germline V gene encodes CDR1 KGHSH and CDR2 LQKENI. The CDR3 totals 12 residues. The CDR3 protein is CASSSLGDEQFF. The CDR3 DNA sequence: TGTGCCAGCTCAAGTTTGGGAGATGAGCAGTTCTTC.

This clonotype appeared a few times. The chain has TRBV5-1 and TRBJ2-7; 11 nucleotides match TRBD2. From germline, CDR1 is SGHRS and CDR2 YFSETQ. The CDR3 covers 15 residues. The ends lost 4 bases at V and 3 bases at J; junction bases unmatched: 6. The CDR3 protein is CASSPSSGRYYEQYF. In DNA form, the CDR3 reads TGCGCCAGCAGCCCATCTAGCGGGAGGTACTACGAGCAGTACTTC.

Notes on this clonotype: One end of the junction fails to match germline, which may point to a read error. This rearrangement joins TRBV20-1 to TRBJ2-7; perhaps TRBD1 as D (6 bases). The CDR3 covers 17 residues. CDR1 is DFQATT, CDR2 SNEGSKA, per germline (reference sequence). Here the CDR3 reads CCAREPRGSLSSYEQYF. CDR3 coding DNA: TGCTGTGCTAGAGAACCTAGGGGGTCACTGTCCTCCTACGAGCAGTACTTC.

This clonotype was seen a few times. The chain recombines TRBV5-5 with TRBJ1-1; TRBD1 might be the D (5 bases). Trimming took 2 bases from V and 5 from J, leaving 10 bases between them. CDR1 is SGHKS and CDR2 is YYEKEE in the germline V gene (reference sequence). This CDR3 is built from 13 residues. In nucleotides, the CDR3 is TGTGCCAGCAGCTTTACAGGAAAAACTGAAGCTTTCTTT. The encoded protein is CASSFTGKTEAFF. Filled out from reference TRBV5-5 and TRBJ1-1, the complete variable domain reads DAGVTQSPTHLIKTRGQQVTLRCSPISGHKSVSWYQQVLGQGPQFIFQYYEKEERGRGNFPDRFSARQFPNYSSELNVNALLLGDSALYLCASSFTGKTEAFFGQGTRLTVV.

J is TRBJ2-2 and V is TRBV5-1; TRBD1 agrees at 7 bases. Germline lookup yields CDR1 SGHRS and CDR2 YFSETQ. V dropped 1 base and J dropped 4; count of bases not matched to a gene: 4. The length of the CDR3 is 15 residues. The DNA of the CDR3 is TGCGCCAGCAGCTTGTATCGGGACAGCACCGGGGAGCTGTTTTTT. Translating gives CASSLYRDSTGELFF.

V usage is TRBV29-1 and J usage is TRBJ1-2; 7 positions agree with TRBD1. V lost 3 bases, J lost 0 bases, and 7 bases stayed unmatched. The CDR3 has 15 amino acids. Germline V gene data show CDR1 as SQVTM and CDR2 as ANQGSEA. The CDR3 DNA sequence: TGCAGCGTTGAGCGGGACAGAGAAGCTAACTATGGCTACACCTTC. It encodes CSVERDREANYGYTF.

This chain links TRBV6-2 or TRBV6-3 with TRBJ2-2; 11 nucleotides match TRBD2. CDR1 is MNHEY and CDR2 is SVGEGT in the germline V gene. CDR3 size: 20 residues. The trim removed 4 bases at V and 1 base at J, leaving 14 bases unmatched. The CDR3 protein is CASSFSPALAGVLNTGELFF. The CDR3 nucleotides read TGTGCCAGCAGTTTCTCACCCGCACTAGCGGGAGTATTGAACACCGGGGAGCTGTTTTTT.

The chain has TRBV29-1 and TRBJ1-2; TRBD1 is a possible D gene (5 bases). Trimming cost V 4 bases and J 2 bases, with 8 bases left between them. The germline V gene has CDR1 SQVTM and CDR2 ANQGSEA. This CDR3 contains 12 residues. CDR3 in amino acids: CSVVWDNYGYTF. The CDR3 bases are TGCAGCGTTGTTTGGGACAACTATGGCTACACCTTC.

The rearrangement links TRBV12-3 or TRBV12-4 to TRBJ2-1, with D perhaps given as TRBD1 or TRBD2 (5 bases each). V gave up 1 base and J gave up 0 bases, with 13 bases separating them. This CDR3 contains 17 residues. The CDR3 DNA reads TGTGCCAGCAGTTTAGGGGTCCTGAGGGGCTCCTACAATGAGCAGTTCTTC. This encodes CASSLGVLRGSYNEQFF.

V is TRBV10-3 and J is TRBJ2-1; the match to TRBD2 covers 13 bases. Per germline, CDR1 ENHRY and CDR2 SYGVKD. The CDR3 runs to 15 residues. Trimming cost V 6 bases and J 8 bases; bases outside gene matches: 7. The CDR3 spells CAISAGLAGVDEQFF. For the CDR3, the DNA is TGTGCCATCAGCGCCGGACTAGCGGGGGTGGATGAGCAGTTCTTC.

This clonotype was picked up a small number of times. This chain links TRBV28 with TRBJ1-3; weak D call: TRBD1 (5 bases). The CDR3 is made up of 15 amino acids. Germline CDR1 and CDR2: MDHEN and SYDVKM. Trimming left V 6 bases short and J 4 bases short, with 16 bases between. The CDR3 is CASSPPRVAGNTIYF. The CDR3 DNA reads as TGTGCCAGCAGCCCCCCCAGGGTAGCGGGAAACACCATATATTTT.

There are a few counts of this clonotype. The gene calls are TRBV12-3 or TRBV12-4 and TRBJ2-7, with 7 bases identical to TRBD1. The CDR3 is 15 amino acids. V gave up 5 bases and J gave up 6 bases; unmatched junction bases: 13. As DNA, the CDR3 is TGTGCCAGCAGTCTCCGGGACAGCTTTACCTCCGAGCAGTACTTC. Amino acids: CASSLRDSFTSEQYF.